This entry lists 25 T cell receptor beta chains sequenced from one sample in a study of human T cells and chemical hapten exposure (dated by TCRdb to the early 2020s). The time point label here, explained by the study, means: patch test 2, 6 weeks after DPC sensitization. Read against the paper, the sample's treatment or condition label means: therapeutic diphenylcyclopropenone sensitization with weekly scalp DPC. The library was obtained by RACE. The sequencing machine was a NextSeq 500. Through fastp at Q25 and MiXCR, TCRdb rebuilt clones from the public reads, retaining in-frame beta chains. Merged by CDR3 protein, the rows form single entries marked with the most common genes and DNA. For this sample there are 80,000 to 100,000 distinct CDR3 sequences; 9% to 9.5% appear just once. The top ten hold 2% to 2.5% of the sample. The sequences come from whole blood, collected in connection with sensitization to the hapten diphenylcyclopropenone (DPC). Receptor source: a woman in her forties with alopecia areata. Some clones in this sample may be carry-over from other donors' samples.

This clonotype showed up many times. The chain links TRBV11-1 to TRBJ2-3; 12 bases are shared with TRBD1. V lost 6 bases, J lost 6 bases, and 16 bases stayed unmatched. Germline V gives CDR1 SGHAT, CDR2 FQDESV (reference sequence). This CDR3 is 18 amino acids long. This chain's CDR3 is CASSLLGGQGAPWDTQYF. The CDR3 nucleotides read TGTGCCAGCAGTCTTCTCGGGGGACAGGGGGCACCCTGGGATACGCAGTATTTT.

The genes are TRBV5-4 and TRBJ2-2; D not certain. The CDR3 loop spans 15 amino acids. Germline lookup yields CDR1 SGHNT and CDR2 YYREEE (reference sequence). V gave up 2 bases and J gave up 0 bases, with 8 bases separating them. The CDR3 protein is CASSFFGANTGELFF. CDR3 nucleotide sequence: TGTGCCAGCAGCTTCTTCGGTGCGAACACCGGGGAGCTGTTTTTT.

Ten or more counts support this clonotype. DNA of the CDR3: TGCGCCAGCAGCTTGAATCGGGACAGTTCCTACGAGCAGTACTTC. It yields the protein CASSLNRDSSYEQYF. V and J are TRBV5-1 and TRBJ2-7; TRBD1 matches 7 bases. Germline V gene sequence: CDR1 SGHRS, CDR2 YFSETQ. The length of the CDR3 is 15 residues. Trimming at V came to 1 base and at J to 1 base, leaving 5 bases not matched to a gene.

The chain combines TRBV29-1 with TRBJ1-3; D not resolved. The CDR3 loop spans 15 amino acids. Germline V gives CDR1 SQVTM, CDR2 ANQGSEA. V was cut by 0 bases and J by 0 bases, with 9 bases left in between. CDR3 DNA sequence: TGCAGCGTTGAAGATGGCGGAAACTCTGGAAACACCATATATTTT. Translating it yields CSVEDGGNSGNTIYF. Drawing the rest from reference TRBV29-1 and TRBJ1-3, the complete variable domain is SAVISQKPSRDICQRGTSLTIQCQVDSQVTMMFWYRQQPGQSLTLIATANQGSEATYESGFVIDKFPISRPNLTFSTLTVSNMSPEDSSIYLCSVEDGGNSGNTIYFGEGSWLTVV.

This clonotype has at least ten counts. The V call is TRBV2, the J call TRBJ2-1; D is unresolved. In germline, CDR1 is SNHLY, CDR2 FYNNEI. There are 14 residues in the CDR3. Trimming took off 2 bases at V and 4 bases at J, with 9 bases between the two ends. The DNA for the CDR3 is TGTGCCAGCAGTGAAACCCAGACTTACAATGAGCAGTTCTTC. Protein sequence: CASSETQTYNEQFF.

This clonotype was seen ten or more times. The gene calls are TRBV7-9 and TRBJ2-5; 10 nucleotides agree with TRBD2. Trimming cost V 1 base and J 1 base; bases outside gene matches: 6. Germline CDR1 SEHNR, CDR2 FQNEAQ (reference sequence). This CDR3 region has 17 residues. The DNA of the CDR3 is TGTGCCAGCAGCTTAGGAGTACTAGCGGGACTCCAAGAGACCCAGTACTTC. Protein: CASSLGVLAGLQETQYF.

This clonotype has ten or more counts. The chain couples TRBV18 to TRBJ2-1; weak D call: TRBD2 (6 bases). V lost 5 bases and J 0 bases, leaving 11 bases between the germline ends. This CDR3 contains 15 residues. Germline V gives CDR1 KGHSH, CDR2 LQKENI. The CDR3 nucleotides are TGTGCCAGCTCAACCGGGACTGTCTCCTACAATGAGCAGTTCTTC. The encoded protein is CASSTGTVSYNEQFF.

This clonotype was detected many times. The chain is built from TRBV20-1 and TRBJ2-7; D may be TRBD2 (7 bases). The V and J ends lost 3 bases and 5 bases respectively, with 20 bases between them. The CDR3 covers 15 residues. CDR1 and CDR2 (germline): DFQATT, SNEGSKA (reference sequence). For the CDR3, the DNA is TGCAGTGCTAGTTTACGCCGGAGGGGGGGCGACGAGCAGTACTTC. Protein sequence: CSASLRRRGGDEQYF.

The V and J genes are TRBV4-1 and TRBJ2-7; tentative D call: TRBD1 (6 bases). V lost 9 bases and J 0 bases, leaving 12 bases between the germline ends. Germline V gene lookup returns CDR1 MGHRA and CDR2 YSYEKL. This CDR3 is 13 amino acids long. The CDR3 spells CASADSPSYEQYF. The CDR3 region has the DNA TGCGCCAGTGCGGACAGCCCCTCCTACGAGCAGTACTTC.

The chain couples TRBV18 to TRBJ2-2; D remains ambiguous. V was cut by 3 bases and J by 5 bases, with 10 bases left in between. The CDR3 length is 14 residues. Germline lookup yields CDR1 KGHSH and CDR2 LQKENI. For the CDR3, the DNA is TGTGCCAGCTCACCGGGATACGAGACCGGGGAGCTGTTTTTT. Residues: CASSPGYETGELFF.

The table lists this clonotype with many counts. This chain joins TRBV12-3 or TRBV12-4 and TRBJ2-1; the match to TRBD2 covers 8 bases. V was clipped by 6 bases and J by 3 bases; unmatched bases: 7. The length of the CDR3 is 15 residues. Here the CDR3 reads CASRPPGGGYNEQFF. The DNA for the CDR3 is TGTGCCAGCAGACCGCCCGGGGGGGGCTACAATGAGCAGTTCTTC.

Ten or more counts support this clonotype. J is TRBJ2-3 and V is TRBV12-3 or TRBV12-4, with 10 positions matching TRBD2. The V and J ends lost 7 bases and 4 bases, in that order; junction bases with no gene match: 8. The CDR3 length is 15 residues. The chain's CDR3 is CASTTGAGGADTQYF. The CDR3 DNA sequence: TGTGCCAGCACCACGGGAGCGGGAGGGGCAGATACGCAGTATTTT.

A few counts support this clonotype. V and J are TRBV5-4 and TRBJ1-2; weak D call: TRBD1 (5 bases). The CDR3 covers 14 residues. The V end lost 0 bases, the J end lost 6 bases, and 12 bases lay between the germline ends. The germline V gene has CDR1 SGHNT and CDR2 YYREEE (reference sequence). The CDR3 DNA follows: TGTGCCAGCAGCTTGGTAGGGGTGGGAGATGGCTACACCTTC. It codes for CASSLVGVGDGYTF.

The chain is built from TRBV20-1 and TRBJ2-7; the D gene is possibly TRBD2 (6 bases). This CDR3 is 13 amino acids long. The V end lost 6 bases, the J end lost 0 bases, and 12 bases lay between the germline ends. The V gene's germline CDR1 is DFQATT and CDR2 SNEGSKA (reference sequence). The CDR3 bases are TGCAGTGCCGCGGGGTCCAACTCCTACGAGCAGTACTTC. Its translation: CSAAGSNSYEQYF.

A word on this clonotype: Being one base from a much bigger clone, this may be a read error. J is TRBJ1-4 and V is TRBV5-4; D gene ambiguous. Germline lookup yields CDR1 SGHNT and CDR2 YYREEE (reference sequence). The CDR3 spans 15 residues. The DNA of the CDR3 is TGTGCCAGCAGCCAAACCCCGGCAACTAATGAAAAACTGATTTTT. This encodes CASSQTPATNEKLIF.

This chain joins TRBV27 and TRBJ2-7, with no clear D. Germline CDR1 reads MNHEY; CDR2 reads SMNVEV (reference sequence). V lost 5 bases, J lost 0 bases, and 8 bases lay in between. The CDR3 is made up of 13 amino acids. The CDR3 DNA sequence: TGTGCCAGCAGTCCACAAAGCTCCTACGAGCAGTACTTC. It encodes CASSPQSSYEQYF.

The chain combines TRBV10-3 with TRBJ2-3, with D possibly being TRBD1 (6 bases). Germline V CDR1 and CDR2: ENHRY, SYGVKD. The CDR3 extends over 16 amino acids. V lost 6 bases to trimming and J lost 2 bases, with 18 bases between them. CDR3: CAISQLTGGSTDTQYF. The DNA for the CDR3 is TGTGCCATCAGCCAACTGACAGGTGGCTCCACAGATACGCAGTATTTT.

This clonotype was counted a few times. The CDR3 DNA sequence: TGTGCCAGCAGGCGCGGGGAGGAGACCCAGTACTTC. This translates into CASRRGEETQYF. The chain uses TRBV7-2 and TRBJ2-5; TRBD2 is a possible D gene (6 bases). CDR1 SGHTA and CDR2 FQGNSA come from the germline V gene. The CDR3 covers 12 residues. V lost 6 bases to trimming and J lost 5 bases, with 10 bases between them. The full variable domain, rest sourced from reference TRBV7-2 and TRBJ2-5, is GAGVSQSPSNKVTEKGKDVELRCDPISGHTALYWYRQSLGQGLEFLIYFQGNSAPDKSGLPSDRFSAERTGGSVSTLTIQRTQQEDSAVYLCASRRGEETQYFGPGTRLLVL.

J is TRBJ2-1 and V is TRBV24-1, with D tentatively TRBD1 or TRBD2 (6 bases each). Trimming stripped 7 bases from V and 6 bases from J, with 18 bases between. From germline, CDR1 is KGHDR and CDR2 SFDVKD. This CDR3 has 15 residues. The CDR3 coding sequence is TGTGCCACCAGGGGGGAGGCAGGGGAATTCAATGAGCAGTTCTTC. Amino acid sequence: CATRGEAGEFNEQFF.

This clonotype was recorded many times. The chain carries TRBV6-5 and TRBJ2-2; D unclear. Trimming took 8 bases from V and 0 from J, leaving 13 bases between them. This CDR3 region has 15 residues. Germline V gives CDR1 MNHEY, CDR2 SVGAGI. In DNA form, the CDR3 reads TGTGCCAGCCGCCCCCCGGGTACGAACACCGGGGAGCTGTTTTTT. Translation: CASRPPGTNTGELFF.

This clonotype turned up a few times. The V gene is TRBV21-1, the J gene TRBJ2-7; the table assigns TRBD1, which was not confirmed against the DNA. TRBV21-1 is a pseudogene segment. CDR3 length equals 16 residues. The CDR3 loop reads CASSTGGDECVCEQYF. The CDR3 DNA is TGTGCCAGCAGCACGGGCGGAGACGAGTGTGTATGCGAGCAGTACTTC.

Concerning this clonotype: The junction shows a germline mismatch at one end, possibly a read error. The chain employs TRBV4-1 and TRBJ1-1, with D unresolved. Germline V gene lookup returns CDR1 MGHRA and CDR2 YSYEKL. CDR3 length: 16 residues. CDR3 loop: CASSRTIRERDTEALF. The DNA for the CDR3 is TGCGCCAGCAGCCGAACAATTAGGGAACGTGACACTGAAGCTCTCTTT.

The chain uses TRBV4-1 and TRBJ2-6, with D possibly TRBD1 on 5 matching bases. V lost 1 base, J lost 0 bases, and 10 bases lay in between. The CDR3 loop spans 17 amino acids. In germline, CDR1 is MGHRA, CDR2 YSYEKL. DNA for the CDR3: TGCGCCAGCAGCCAAGGGGGCATCCGCTCTGGGGCCAACGTCCTGACTTTC. Its translation: CASSQGGIRSGANVLTF.

As regards this clonotype: This may stem from a read error, because a much larger clone lies one nucleotide away. The V and J genes are TRBV14 and TRBJ2-2; D might be TRBD1 or TRBD2, each matching 5 bases. This CDR3 region has 16 residues. Per the germline V gene, CDR1 is SGHDN and CDR2 is FVKESK. In nucleotides, the CDR3 is TGTACCAGCAGCCAAACCGGGACGTCAAACACCGGGGAGCTGTTTTTT. This codes for CTSSQTGTSNTGELFF.

This clonotype was recorded many times. The chain has TRBV5-1 and TRBJ2-7; 9 bases match TRBD2. CDR1 and CDR2 from the germline V gene are SGHRS and YFSETQ. The trim removed 3 bases at V and 3 bases at J, leaving 7 bases unmatched. The CDR3 has 15 residues. The CDR3 DNA is TGCGCCAGCAGCTCGGTAGCGGGAGCCTTCTACGAGCAGTACTTC. Protein: CASSSVAGAFYEQYF.